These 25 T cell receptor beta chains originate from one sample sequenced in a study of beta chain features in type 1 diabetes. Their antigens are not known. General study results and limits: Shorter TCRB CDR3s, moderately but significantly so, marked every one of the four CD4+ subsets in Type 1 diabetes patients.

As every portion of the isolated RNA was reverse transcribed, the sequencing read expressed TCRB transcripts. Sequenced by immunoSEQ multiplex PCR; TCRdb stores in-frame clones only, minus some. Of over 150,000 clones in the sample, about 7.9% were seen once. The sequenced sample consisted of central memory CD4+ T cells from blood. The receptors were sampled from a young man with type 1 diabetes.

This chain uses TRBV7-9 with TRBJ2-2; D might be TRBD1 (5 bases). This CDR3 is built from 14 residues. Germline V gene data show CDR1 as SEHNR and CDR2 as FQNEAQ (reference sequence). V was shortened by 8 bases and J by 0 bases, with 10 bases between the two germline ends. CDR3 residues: CASWEQANTGELFF. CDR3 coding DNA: TGTGCCAGCTGGGAACAGGCGAACACCGGGGAGCTGTTTTTT.

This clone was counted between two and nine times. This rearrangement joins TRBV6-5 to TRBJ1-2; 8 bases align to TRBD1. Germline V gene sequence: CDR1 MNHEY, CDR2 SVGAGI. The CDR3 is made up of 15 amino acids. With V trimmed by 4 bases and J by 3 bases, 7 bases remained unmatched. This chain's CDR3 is CASSSLHRGDYGYTF. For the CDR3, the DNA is TGTGCCAGCAGTTCGCTTCACAGGGGGGACTATGGCTACACCTTC.

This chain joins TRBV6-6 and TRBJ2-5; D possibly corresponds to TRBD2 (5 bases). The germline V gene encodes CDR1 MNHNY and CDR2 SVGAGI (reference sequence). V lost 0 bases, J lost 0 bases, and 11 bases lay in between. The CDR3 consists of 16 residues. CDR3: CASSYSKRLYQETQYF. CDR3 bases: TGTGCCAGCAGTTACTCTAAGCGGCTGTACCAAGAGACCCAGTACTTC.

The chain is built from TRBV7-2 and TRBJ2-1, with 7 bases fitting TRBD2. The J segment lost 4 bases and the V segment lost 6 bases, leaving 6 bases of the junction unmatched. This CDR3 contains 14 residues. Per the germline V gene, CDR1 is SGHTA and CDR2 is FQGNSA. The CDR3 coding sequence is TGTGCCAGCAGGATCAGCGGGATATACAATGAGCAGTTCTTC. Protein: CASRISGIYNEQFF.

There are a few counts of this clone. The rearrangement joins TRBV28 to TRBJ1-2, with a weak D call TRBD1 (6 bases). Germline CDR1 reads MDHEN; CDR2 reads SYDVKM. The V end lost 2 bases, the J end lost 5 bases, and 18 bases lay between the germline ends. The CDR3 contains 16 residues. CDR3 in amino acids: CASSLNWGAGEYGYTF. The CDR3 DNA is TGTGCCAGCAGTTTAAACTGGGGCGCAGGGGAGTATGGCTACACCTTC.

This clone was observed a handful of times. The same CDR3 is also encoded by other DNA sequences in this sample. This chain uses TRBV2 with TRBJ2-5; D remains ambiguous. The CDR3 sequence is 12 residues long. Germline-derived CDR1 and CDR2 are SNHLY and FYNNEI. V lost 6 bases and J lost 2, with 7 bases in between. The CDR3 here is CASSESQETQYF. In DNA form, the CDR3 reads TGTGCCAGCAGCGAGTCGCAAGAGACCCAGTACTTC.

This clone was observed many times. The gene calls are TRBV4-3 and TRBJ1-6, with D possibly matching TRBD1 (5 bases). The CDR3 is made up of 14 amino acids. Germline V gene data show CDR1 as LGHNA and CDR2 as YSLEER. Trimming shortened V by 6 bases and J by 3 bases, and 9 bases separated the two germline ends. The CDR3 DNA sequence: TGCGCCAGCAGTCGGGACTACTATAATTCACCCCTCCACTTT. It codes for CASSRDYYNSPLHF.

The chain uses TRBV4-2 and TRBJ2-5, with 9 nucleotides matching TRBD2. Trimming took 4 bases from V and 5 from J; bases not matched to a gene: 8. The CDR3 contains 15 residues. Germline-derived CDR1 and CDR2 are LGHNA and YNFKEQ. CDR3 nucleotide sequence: TGTGCCAGCAGCCCTAAGCGGGAGGCGAGGGAGACCCAGTACTTC. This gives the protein CASSPKREARETQYF.

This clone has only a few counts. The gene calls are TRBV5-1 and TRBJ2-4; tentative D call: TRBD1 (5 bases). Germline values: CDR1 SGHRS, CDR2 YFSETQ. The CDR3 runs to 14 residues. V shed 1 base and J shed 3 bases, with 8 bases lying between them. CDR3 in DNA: TGCGCCAGCAGCTTGACAGGTGACAAAAACATTCAGTACTTC. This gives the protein CASSLTGDKNIQYF. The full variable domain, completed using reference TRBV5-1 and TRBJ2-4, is KAGVTQTPRYLIKTRGQQVTLSCSPISGHRSVSWYQQTPGQGLQFLFEYFSETQRNKGNFPGRFSGRQFSNSRSEMNVSTLELGDSALYLCASSLTGDKNIQYFGAGTRLSVL.

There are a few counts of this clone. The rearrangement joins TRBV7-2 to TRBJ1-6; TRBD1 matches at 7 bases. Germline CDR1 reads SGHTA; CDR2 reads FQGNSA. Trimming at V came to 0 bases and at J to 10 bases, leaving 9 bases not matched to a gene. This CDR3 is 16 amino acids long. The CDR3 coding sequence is TGTGCCAGCAGCTTAGCCCCCTCAGGGGGGCCCTCACCCCTCCACTTT. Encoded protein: CASSLAPSGGPSPLHF.

The CDR3 loop reads CASSQGYEQYF. The CDR3 bases are TGTGCCAGCTCACAGGGCTACGAGCAGTACTTC. The chain has TRBV14 and TRBJ2-7, with a possible D match to TRBD1 (6 bases). Germline V gives CDR1 SGHDN, CDR2 FVKESK. The CDR3 runs to 11 residues. The germline V and J ends were trimmed by 8 bases and 3 bases, with 8 bases remaining between them.

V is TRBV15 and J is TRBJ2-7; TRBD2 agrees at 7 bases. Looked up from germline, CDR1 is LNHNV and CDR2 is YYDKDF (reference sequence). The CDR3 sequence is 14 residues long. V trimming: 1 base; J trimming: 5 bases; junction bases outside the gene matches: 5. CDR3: CATSRGGSIDEQYF. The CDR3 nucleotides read TGTGCCACCAGCAGAGGCGGGAGTATTGACGAGCAGTACTTC.

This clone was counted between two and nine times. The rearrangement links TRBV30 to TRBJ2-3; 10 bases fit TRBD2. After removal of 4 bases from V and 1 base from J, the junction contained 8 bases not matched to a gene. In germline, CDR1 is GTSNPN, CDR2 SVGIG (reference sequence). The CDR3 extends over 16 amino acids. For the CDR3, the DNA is TGTGCCTGGAAATTGACCGGGACTAGCGGCACAGATACGCAGTATTTT. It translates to CAWKLTGTSGTDTQYF.

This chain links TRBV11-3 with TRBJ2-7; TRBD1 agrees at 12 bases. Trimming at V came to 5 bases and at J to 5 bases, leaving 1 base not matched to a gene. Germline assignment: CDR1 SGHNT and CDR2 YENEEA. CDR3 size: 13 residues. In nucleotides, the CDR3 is TGTGCCAGCAGCGGGGACAGGGGGCACGAGCAGTACTTC. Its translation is CASSGDRGHEQYF.

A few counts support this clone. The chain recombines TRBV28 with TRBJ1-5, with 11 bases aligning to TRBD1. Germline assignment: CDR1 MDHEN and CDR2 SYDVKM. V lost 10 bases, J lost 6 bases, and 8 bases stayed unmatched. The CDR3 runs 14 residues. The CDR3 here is CATGRTGGGQPQHF. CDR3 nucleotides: TGTGCCACCGGACGGACAGGGGGCGGTCAGCCCCAGCATTTT.

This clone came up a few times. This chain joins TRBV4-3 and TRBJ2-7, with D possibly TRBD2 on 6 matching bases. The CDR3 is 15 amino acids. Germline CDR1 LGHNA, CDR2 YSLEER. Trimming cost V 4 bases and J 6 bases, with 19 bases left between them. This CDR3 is CASSRGVGDLGEQYF. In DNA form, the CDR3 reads TGCGCCAGCAGCCGCGGTGTAGGGGACTTAGGCGAGCAGTACTTC.

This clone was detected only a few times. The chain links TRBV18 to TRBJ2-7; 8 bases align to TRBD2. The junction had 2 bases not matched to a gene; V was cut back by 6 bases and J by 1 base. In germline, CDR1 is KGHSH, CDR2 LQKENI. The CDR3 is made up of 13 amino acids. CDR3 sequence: CASSREVSYEQYF. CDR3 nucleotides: TGTGCCAGCTCGCGGGAGGTTTCCTACGAGCAGTACTTC.

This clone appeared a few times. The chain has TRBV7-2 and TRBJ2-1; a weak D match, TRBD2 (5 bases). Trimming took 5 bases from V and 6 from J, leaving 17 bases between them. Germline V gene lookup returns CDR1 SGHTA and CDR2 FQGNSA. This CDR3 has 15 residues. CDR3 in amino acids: CASSQDRDGVNEQFF. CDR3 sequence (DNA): TGTGCCAGCAGCCAAGATCGGGATGGAGTCAATGAGCAGTTCTTC.

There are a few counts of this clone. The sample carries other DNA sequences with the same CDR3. Written as DNA, the CDR3 is TGCGCCAGCAGCCGGACAGGGGGCGACACTGAAGCTTTCTTT. Translation gives CASSRTGGDTEAFF. The V gene is TRBV5-1, the J gene TRBJ1-1, with 11 bases aligning to TRBD1. Trimming cost V 4 bases and J 3 bases; bases outside gene matches: 2. Per the germline V gene, CDR1 is SGHRS and CDR2 is YFSETQ. This CDR3 comprises 14 residues.

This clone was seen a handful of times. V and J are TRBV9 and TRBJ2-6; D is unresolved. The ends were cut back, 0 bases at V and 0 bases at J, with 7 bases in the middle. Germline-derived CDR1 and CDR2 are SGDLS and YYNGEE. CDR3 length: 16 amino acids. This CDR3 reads CASSVVPSSGANVLTF. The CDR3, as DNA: TGTGCCAGCAGCGTAGTCCCCAGCTCTGGGGCCAACGTCCTGACTTTC.

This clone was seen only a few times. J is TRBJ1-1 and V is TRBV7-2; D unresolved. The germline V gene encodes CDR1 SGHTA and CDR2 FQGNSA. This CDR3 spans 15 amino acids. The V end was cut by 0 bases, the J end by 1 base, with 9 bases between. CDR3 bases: TGTGCCAGCAGCTTAGCGCTTACAGAGAACACTGAAGCTTTCTTT. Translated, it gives CASSLALTENTEAFF.

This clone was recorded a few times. This CDR3 reads CASSARQGTYQPQHF. The CDR3 DNA sequence: TGTGCCAGCAGCGCAAGACAGGGAACCTATCAGCCCCAGCATTTT. V is TRBV7-6 and J is TRBJ1-5; 7 bases line up with TRBD1. The V gene end was trimmed by 5 bases and the J gene end by 5 bases; junction bases not matched to a gene: 9. Germline V CDR1 and CDR2: SGHVS, FNYEAQ. The CDR3 is 15 residues long.

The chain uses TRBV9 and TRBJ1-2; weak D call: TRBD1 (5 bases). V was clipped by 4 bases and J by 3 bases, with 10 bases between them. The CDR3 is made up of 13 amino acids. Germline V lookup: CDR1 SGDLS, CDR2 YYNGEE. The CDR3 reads CASSPQGDYGYTF. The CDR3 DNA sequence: TGTGCCAGCAGCCCGCAGGGCGACTATGGCTACACCTTC. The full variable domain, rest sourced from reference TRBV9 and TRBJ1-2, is DSGVTQTPKHLITATGQRVTLRCSPRSGDLSVYWYQQSLDQGLQFLIQYYNGEERAKGNILERFSAQQFPDLHSELNLSSLELGDSALYFCASSPQGDYGYTFGSGTRLTVV.

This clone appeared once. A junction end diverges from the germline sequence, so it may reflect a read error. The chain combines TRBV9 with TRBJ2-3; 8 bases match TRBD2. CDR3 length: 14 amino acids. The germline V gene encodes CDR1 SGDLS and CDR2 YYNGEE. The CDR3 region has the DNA TGTGCCAGCAGCCCTGGACTAGCCGCAGATACGCGGTATTTT. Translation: CASSPGLAADTRYF. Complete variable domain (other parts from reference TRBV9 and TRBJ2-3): DSGVTQTPKHLITATGQRVTLRCSPRSGDLSVYWYQQSLDQGLQFLIQYYNGEERAKGNILERFSAQQFPDLHSELNLSSLELGDSALYFCASSPGLAADTRYFGPGTRLTVL.

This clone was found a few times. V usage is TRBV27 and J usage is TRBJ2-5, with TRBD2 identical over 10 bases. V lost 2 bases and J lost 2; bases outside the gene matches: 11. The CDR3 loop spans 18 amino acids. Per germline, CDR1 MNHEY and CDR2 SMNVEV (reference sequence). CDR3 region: CASSLTAYASGGQETQYF. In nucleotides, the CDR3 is TGTGCCAGCAGTTTAACCGCCTATGCTAGCGGGGGTCAAGAGACCCAGTACTTC.